This record covers a single TCR beta chain. This clone's antigen is unknown. Base quality data are lacking; no much larger clone is found one base away. TCR beta CDR3 regions were amplified from RNA transcripts for repertoire sequencing. HTBI primers and the Qiagen OneStep RT-PCR kit were used in a first-round RT-PCR, which was followed by a second-round multiplex PCR, size selection and purification. The libraries underwent paired-end sequencing with 100 bp reads on an Illumina HiSeq2000. Processing in the source paper ran as follows. SOAPnuke was used to process the reads, throwing out any read that had adapters, had uncalled bases, had a mean Phred below 15, or lacked an exact constant-primer or identifier match. High-quality paired reads were merged with COPE v1.2.5. Unique nucleotide sequences were defined as clonotypes and aligned to IMGT TRB V, D and J references using MiTCR v1.1. Analysis was restricted to V-J combinations with a frequency above 0.0001, which covered roughly 99% of repertoires. For each V-J combination, a TCR clonal expansion and chaos score was defined as the ratio of F50 clonal expansion to chaos observed in the TCRdist matrix. Welch's t-statistics and random forest were used to reduce features to approximately 13 V-J combinations, which were fed into a naive Bayes classifier. The Morisita-Horn index was used to measure how similar the thyroid and blood repertoires were. TCRdb passed the public sequencing reads through fastp at Q25 and MiXCR, retaining productive beta sequences. Each entry is one CDR3 protein sequence, shown with its most common DNA and genes. The V and J calls and clone size come from TCRdb's table, not from the authors' own analysis. A total of more than 300,000 distinct CDR3 sequences appear in this sample, approximately 18% of them only once. The leading ten clones occupy roughly 2.3% of the sample.

The sample belongs to a study of Graves' ophthalmopathy and Graves' hyperthyroidism listed by TCRdb under 2018. For context, the study as a whole: Peripheral blood was collected before any treatment was given, at the time of initial diagnosis. To explore V-J signatures distinguishing ophthalmopathy from hyperthyroidism, a discovery set of some 100 patients (fewer than 45 ophthalmopathy, 55 to 60 stable hyperthyroidism) was enrolled. In roughly six hyperthyroidism patients, T-cell repertoires of thyroid tissue and blood were compared. In total, around 140 blood samples were TCR-sequenced: fewer than 50 ophthalmopathy, over 70 hyperthyroidism and around 17 hyperthyroidism-to-ophthalmopathy patients. To tell Graves' ophthalmopathy apart from Graves' hyperthyroidism, and to predict which patients would progress to ophthalmopathy, the study relied on TCR beta repertoire signatures. An independent validation cohort comprised some 19 hyperthyroidism patients and 15 to 17 patients who later progressed from hyperthyroidism to ophthalmopathy. After sampling, hyperthyroidism patients received methimazole starting at 30 mg daily, and ophthalmopathy patients received high-dose intravenous methylprednisolone. The paper as a whole reports these results and caveats: In validation, the model predicted ophthalmopathy progression with less than 71% sensitivity and approximately 72% specificity; approximately 12 predicted patients were CT-confirmed with GO in a median of approximately 6.2 months. In cross-validation, the 13-signature model distinguished ophthalmopathy from stable hyperthyroidism with 87.88% sensitivity and 81.08% specificity, while in the test set the corresponding values were about 80% and 75%. Sample size was not predetermined statistically, and investigators were not blinded to group allocation. Most of the expanded thyroid clonotypes with a frequency above 0.001 were also detected in blood, and it was suggested that the thyroid immune response may be reflected by blood repertoires.

Stable hyperthyroidism was defined as no progression to ophthalmopathy within 18 months of follow-up. Hyperthyroidism patients were newly diagnosed, were aged 18 to 65 years, and had a disease duration under 2 months. Anyone with other autoimmune diseases, uncontrolled infections, pregnancy or lactation was excluded from the study. Clinical symptoms, serum thyroxine, TRAb, thyroid ultrasound and orbital computed tomography were used for diagnosis. Ficoll-Paque density gradient centrifugation was used to isolate PBMCs from 10 ml of fresh peripheral blood. Total RNA was extracted with Trizol reagent and quality-checked on an Agilent 2100 Bioanalyzer. V and J lose 1 base and 7 bases, and a span of 16 bases separates them. Taken from cysteine to phenylalanine, the CDR3 has 15 residues. Of all the DNA, just the CDR3 is kept, 45 bases in frame from base 1. Per the germline V gene, SGHAT is the CDR1 and FQNNGV is the CDR2.

The clonotype originates from an adult woman with stable Graves' hyperthyroidism. The chain is encoded by TRBV11-2 joined to TRBJ1-2; matching of 5 bases hints at TRBD1 as the D gene. Sequencing was done on a sample of peripheral blood. The DNA sequence is TGTGCCAGCAGCTTAGTTCAGGGCCGGTGGGGTGGCTACACCTTC. Translated, this is CASSLVQGRWGGYTF.